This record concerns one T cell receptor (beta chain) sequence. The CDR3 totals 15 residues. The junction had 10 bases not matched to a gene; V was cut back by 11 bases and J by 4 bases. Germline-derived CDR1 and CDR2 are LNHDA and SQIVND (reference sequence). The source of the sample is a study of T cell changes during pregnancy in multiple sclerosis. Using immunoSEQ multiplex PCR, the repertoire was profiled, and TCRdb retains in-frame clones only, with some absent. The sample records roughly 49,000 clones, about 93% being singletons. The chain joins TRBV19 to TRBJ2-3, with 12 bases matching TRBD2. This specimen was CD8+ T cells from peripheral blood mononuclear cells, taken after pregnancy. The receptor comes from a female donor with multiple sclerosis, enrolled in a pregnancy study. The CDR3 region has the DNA TGTGCCGTGGGGGTAAGACTAGCGGGAGCAGATACGCAGTATTTT. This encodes CAVGVRLAGADTQYF.